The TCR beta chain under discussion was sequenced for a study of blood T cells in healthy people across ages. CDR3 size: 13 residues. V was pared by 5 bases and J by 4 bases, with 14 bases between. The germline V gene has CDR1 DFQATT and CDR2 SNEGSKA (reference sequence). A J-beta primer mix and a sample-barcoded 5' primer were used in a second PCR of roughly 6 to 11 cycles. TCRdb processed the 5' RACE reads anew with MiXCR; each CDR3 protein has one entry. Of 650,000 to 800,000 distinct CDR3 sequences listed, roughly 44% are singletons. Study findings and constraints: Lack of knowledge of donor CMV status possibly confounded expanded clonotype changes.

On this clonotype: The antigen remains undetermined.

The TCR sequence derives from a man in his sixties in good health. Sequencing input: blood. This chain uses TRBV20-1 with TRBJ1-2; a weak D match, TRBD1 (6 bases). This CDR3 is CSAFPMDSYGYTF. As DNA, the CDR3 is TGCAGTGCTTTCCCAATGGACAGCTATGGCTACACCTTC.